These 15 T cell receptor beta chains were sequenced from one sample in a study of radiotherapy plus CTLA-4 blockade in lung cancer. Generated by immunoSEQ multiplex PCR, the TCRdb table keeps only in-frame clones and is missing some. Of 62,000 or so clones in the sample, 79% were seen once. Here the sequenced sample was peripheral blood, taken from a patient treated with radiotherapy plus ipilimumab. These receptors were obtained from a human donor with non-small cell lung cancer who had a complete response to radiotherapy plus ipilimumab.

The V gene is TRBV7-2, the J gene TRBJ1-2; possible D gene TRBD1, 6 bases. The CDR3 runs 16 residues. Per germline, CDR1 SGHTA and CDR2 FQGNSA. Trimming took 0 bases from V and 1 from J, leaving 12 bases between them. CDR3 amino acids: CASSLAVGGYNYGYTF. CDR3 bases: TGTGCCAGCAGCTTAGCGGTTGGGGGCTATAACTATGGCTACACCTTC.

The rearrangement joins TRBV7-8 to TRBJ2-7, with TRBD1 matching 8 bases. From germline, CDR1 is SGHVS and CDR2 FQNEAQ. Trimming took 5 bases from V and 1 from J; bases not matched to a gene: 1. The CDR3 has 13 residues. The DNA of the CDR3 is TGTGCCAGCAGCCGGGACAGGTCCTACGAGCAGTACGTC. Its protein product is CASSRDRSYEQYV.

For the CDR3, the DNA is TGTGCCAGCAGCGAGGTAACAGATACGCAGTATTTT. It is translated as CASSEVTDTQYF. The V and J genes are TRBV7-2 and TRBJ2-3; D is ambiguous. V lost 5 bases to trimming and J lost 3 bases, with 6 bases between them. This CDR3 comprises 12 residues. Germline CDR1 and CDR2: SGHTA and FQGNSA.

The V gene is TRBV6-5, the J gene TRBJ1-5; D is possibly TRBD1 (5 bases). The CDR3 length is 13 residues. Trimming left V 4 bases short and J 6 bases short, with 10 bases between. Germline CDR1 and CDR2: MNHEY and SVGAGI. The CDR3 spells CASSSVRGQPQHF. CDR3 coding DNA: TGTGCCAGCAGTTCAGTGAGGGGTCAGCCCCAGCATTTT.

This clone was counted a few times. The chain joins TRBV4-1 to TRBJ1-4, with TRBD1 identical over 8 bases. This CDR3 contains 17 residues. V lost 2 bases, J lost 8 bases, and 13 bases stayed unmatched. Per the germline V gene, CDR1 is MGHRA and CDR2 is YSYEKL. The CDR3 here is CASSQNIPTGGREKLFF. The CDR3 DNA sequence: TGCGCCAGCAGCCAAAACATTCCCACAGGGGGGAGGGAAAAACTGTTTTTT.

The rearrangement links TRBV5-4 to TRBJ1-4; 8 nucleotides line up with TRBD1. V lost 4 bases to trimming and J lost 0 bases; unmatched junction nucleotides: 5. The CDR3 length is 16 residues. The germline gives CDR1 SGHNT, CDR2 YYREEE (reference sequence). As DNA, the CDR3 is TGTGCCAGCAGCCGGACAGGGCGGGCAACTAATGAAAAACTGTTTTTT. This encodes CASSRTGRATNEKLFF.

In DNA form, the CDR3 reads TGTGCCAGCAGACTAGCGGGGGGCGCTAGCACAGATACGCAGTATTTT. Translation gives CASRLAGGASTDTQYF. The chain links TRBV27 to TRBJ2-3; 12 nucleotides match TRBD2. Germline V gene data show CDR1 as MNHEY and CDR2 as SMNVEV (reference sequence). The CDR3 totals 16 residues. J lost 0 bases, V lost 6 bases, and 4 bases had no gene match.

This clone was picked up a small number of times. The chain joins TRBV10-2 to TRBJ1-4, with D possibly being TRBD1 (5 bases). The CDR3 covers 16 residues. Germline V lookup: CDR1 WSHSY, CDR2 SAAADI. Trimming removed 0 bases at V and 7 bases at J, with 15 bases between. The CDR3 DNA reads TGCGCCAGCAGTGAGTCGGAGGGGTCGAGGGTTGAAAAACTGTTTTTT. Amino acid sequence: CASSESEGSRVEKLFF.

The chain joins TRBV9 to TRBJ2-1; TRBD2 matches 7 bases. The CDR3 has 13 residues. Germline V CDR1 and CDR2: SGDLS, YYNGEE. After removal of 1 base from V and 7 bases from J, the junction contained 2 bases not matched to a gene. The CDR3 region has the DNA TGTGCCAGCAGCGTACTAGCGGAGAATGAGCAGTTCTTC. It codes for CASSVLAENEQFF.

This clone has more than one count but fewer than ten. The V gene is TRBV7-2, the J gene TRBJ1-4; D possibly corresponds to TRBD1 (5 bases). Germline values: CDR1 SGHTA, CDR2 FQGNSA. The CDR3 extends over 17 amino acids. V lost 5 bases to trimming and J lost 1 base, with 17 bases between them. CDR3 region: CASSAPGRTKTNEKLFF. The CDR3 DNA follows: TGTGCCAGCAGCGCCCCGGGACGGACAAAAACTAATGAAAAACTGTTTTTT.

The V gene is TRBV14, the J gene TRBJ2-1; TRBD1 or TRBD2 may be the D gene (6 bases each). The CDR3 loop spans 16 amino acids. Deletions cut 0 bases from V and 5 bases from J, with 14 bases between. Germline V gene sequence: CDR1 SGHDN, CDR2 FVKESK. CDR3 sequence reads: CASSQDRGPPHNEQFF. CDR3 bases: TGTGCCAGCAGCCAAGATCGGGGGCCTCCCCACAATGAGCAGTTCTTC. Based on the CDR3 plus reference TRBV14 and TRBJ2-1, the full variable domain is EAGVTQFPSHSVIEKGQTVTLRCDPISGHDNLYWYRRVMGKEIKFLLHFVKESKQDESGMPNNRFLAERTGGTYSTLKVQPAELEDSGVYFCASSQDRGPPHNEQFFGPGTRLTVL.

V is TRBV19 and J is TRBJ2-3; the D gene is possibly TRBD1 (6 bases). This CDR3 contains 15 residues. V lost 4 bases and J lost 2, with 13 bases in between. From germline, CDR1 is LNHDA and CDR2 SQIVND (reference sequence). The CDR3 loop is CASSKQGWVTDTQYF. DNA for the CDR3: TGTGCCAGTAGTAAACAGGGATGGGTCACAGATACGCAGTATTTT.

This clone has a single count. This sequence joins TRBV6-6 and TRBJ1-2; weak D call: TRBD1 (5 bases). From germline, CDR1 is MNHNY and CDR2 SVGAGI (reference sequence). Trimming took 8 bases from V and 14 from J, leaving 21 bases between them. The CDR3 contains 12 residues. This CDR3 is CASLTTQGARTF. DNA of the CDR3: TGTGCCAGCCTGACTACCCAAGGGGCGCGGACCTTC.

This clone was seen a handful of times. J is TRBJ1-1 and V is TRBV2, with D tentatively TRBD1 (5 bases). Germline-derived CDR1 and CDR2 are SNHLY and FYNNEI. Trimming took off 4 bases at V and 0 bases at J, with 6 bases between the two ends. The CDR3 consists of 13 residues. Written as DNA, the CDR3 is TGTGCCAGCAGTGCAGGGCTGAACACTGAAGCTTTCTTT. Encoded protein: CASSAGLNTEAFF.

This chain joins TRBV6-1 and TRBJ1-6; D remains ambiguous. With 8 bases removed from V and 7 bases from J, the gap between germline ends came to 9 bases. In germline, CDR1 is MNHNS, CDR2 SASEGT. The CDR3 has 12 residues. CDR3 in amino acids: CASVGPNSPLHF. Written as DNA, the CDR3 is TGTGCCAGCGTCGGGCCGAATTCACCCCTCCACTTT.